Listed here is a single TCR beta chain. Germline lookup yields CDR1 SGHAT and CDR2 FQNNGV. Trimming at V came to 1 base and at J to 6 bases, leaving 5 bases not matched to a gene. There are 15 residues in the CDR3. The data derive from a study of blood T cell repertoires in COVID-19. Turning to the study itself: Nucleic acid was either cDNA or gDNA, and it came from T cells, B-cell-depleted T cells, or PBMCs.

The method was immunoSEQ multiplex PCR; TCRdb's version includes in-frame clones alone and lacks a portion of them. The top ten clones hold about 11% of a sample with 150,000 to 250,000 clones, around four fifths of them seen once. The source material was PBMCs or T cells enriched from blood (not recorded which). This clonotype was obtained from a man aged 40-55 years who had recovered from COVID-19. The V call is TRBV11-2, the J call TRBJ1-5, with 8 positions matching TRBD1. The CDR3 protein is CASSLVAGGIQPQHF. The DNA for the CDR3 is TGTGCCAGCAGCTTAGTGGCAGGGGGCATTCAGCCCCAGCATTTT.